What follows describes a single T cell receptor beta chain. The antigen remains undetermined. The data were taken from a study of CXCR3-negative and CXCR3-positive naive CD8 T cells. Study-wide results and limits: TRB CDR3 hydrophobicity was greater in CXCR3-positive naive cells than in CXCR3-negative naive cells. Relative to memory CD8+ cells, whose diversity was much lower, both naive subsets had comparably high diversity. Similar TRBV-TRBJ usage was seen in naive cells (both CXCR3-negative and CXCR3-positive), but memory cells differed.

With UMI labels, 5' RACE was used to prepare the TRB cDNA libraries. Reprocessing the 5' RACE reads, TCRdb reports a single entry for every CDR3 protein and omits DNA. Its listing shows approximately 65,000 distinct CDR3 sequences. The CDR3 spans 15 residues. Germline V gene data show CDR1 as SGHVS and CDR2 as FQNEAQ. Sequencing was done on a sample of naive CXCR3+ CD8+ T cells from blood. The subset was: CD45RO-CCR7+CD27+CD95- naive CD8+ T cells expressing CXCR3 (TNR3+). The chain is built from TRBV7-8 and TRBJ2-3; TCRdb's assignment of TRBD2 cannot be checked, as there is no DNA. The receptor's source is a human donor in good health. Some clones in this sample may be carry-over from other donors' samples. The CDR3 here is CASSSYAGESDTQYF.